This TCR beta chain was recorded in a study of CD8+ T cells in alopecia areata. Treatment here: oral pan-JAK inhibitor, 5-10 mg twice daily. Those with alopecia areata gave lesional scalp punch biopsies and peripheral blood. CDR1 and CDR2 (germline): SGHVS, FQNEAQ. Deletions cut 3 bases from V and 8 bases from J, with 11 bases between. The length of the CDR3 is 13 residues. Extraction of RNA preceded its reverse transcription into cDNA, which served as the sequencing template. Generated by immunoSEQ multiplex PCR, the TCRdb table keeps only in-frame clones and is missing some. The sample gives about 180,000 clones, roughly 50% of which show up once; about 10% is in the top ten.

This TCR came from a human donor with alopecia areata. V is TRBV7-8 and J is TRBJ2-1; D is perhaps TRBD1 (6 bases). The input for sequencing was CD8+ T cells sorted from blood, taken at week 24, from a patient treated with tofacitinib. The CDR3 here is CASSFQGSHEQFF. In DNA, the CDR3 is TGTGCCAGCAGCTTCCAGGGGTCCCATGAGCAGTTCTTC.